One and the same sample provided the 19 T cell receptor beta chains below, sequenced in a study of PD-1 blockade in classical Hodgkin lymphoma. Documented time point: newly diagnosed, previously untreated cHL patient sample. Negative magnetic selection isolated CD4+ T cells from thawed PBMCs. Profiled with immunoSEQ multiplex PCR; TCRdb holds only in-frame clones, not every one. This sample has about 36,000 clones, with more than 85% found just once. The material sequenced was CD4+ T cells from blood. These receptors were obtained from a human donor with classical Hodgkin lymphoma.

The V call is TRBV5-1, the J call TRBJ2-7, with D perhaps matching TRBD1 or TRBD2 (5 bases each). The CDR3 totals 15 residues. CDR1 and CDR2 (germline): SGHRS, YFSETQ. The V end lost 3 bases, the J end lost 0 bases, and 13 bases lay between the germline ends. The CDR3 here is CASSYTGTSSYEQYF. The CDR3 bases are TGCGCCAGCAGCTACACGGGGACCAGCTCCTACGAGCAGTACTTC.

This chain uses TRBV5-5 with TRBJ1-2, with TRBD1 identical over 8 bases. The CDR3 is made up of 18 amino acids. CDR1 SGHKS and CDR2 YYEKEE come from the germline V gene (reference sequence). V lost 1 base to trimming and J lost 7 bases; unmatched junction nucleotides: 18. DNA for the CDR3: TGTGCCAGCAGCTTGTTAGTAGGGTCGGGTCAGGGGGCAGGTGGCTACACCTTC. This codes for CASSLLVGSGQGAGGYTF.

CDR3 sequence: CASSPRGQTYEQYF. CDR3 coding DNA: TGTGCCAGCAGCCCCAGAGGACAGACTTACGAGCAGTACTTC. V is TRBV7-2 and J is TRBJ2-7, with D perhaps TRBD1 (6 bases). This CDR3 contains 14 residues. Germline V lookup: CDR1 SGHTA, CDR2 FQGNSA. Trimming stripped 5 bases from V and 4 bases from J, with 15 bases between.

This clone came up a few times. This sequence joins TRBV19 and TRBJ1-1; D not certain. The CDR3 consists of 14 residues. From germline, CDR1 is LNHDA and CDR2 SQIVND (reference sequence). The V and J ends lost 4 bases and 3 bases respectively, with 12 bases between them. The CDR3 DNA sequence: TGTGCCAGTAGTAAAAATCACATGGACACTGAAGCTTTCTTT. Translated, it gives CASSKNHMDTEAFF.

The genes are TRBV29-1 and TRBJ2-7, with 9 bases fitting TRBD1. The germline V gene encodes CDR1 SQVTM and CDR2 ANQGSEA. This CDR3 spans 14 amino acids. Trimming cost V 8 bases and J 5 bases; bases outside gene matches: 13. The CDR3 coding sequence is TGCAGCAGCGGCGGGGGACAGGGCGGGGACGAGCAGTACTTC. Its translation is CSSGGGQGGDEQYF.

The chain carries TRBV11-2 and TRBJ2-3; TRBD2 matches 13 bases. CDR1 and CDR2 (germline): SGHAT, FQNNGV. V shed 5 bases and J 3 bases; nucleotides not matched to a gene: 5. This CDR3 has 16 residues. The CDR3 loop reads CASSTSTSGGTDTQYF. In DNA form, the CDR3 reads TGTGCCAGCAGCACATCGACTAGCGGGGGGACAGATACGCAGTATTTT.

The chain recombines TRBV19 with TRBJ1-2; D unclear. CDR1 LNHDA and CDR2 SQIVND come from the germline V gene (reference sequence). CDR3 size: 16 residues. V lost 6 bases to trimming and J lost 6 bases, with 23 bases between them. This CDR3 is CASSPKSRGKGNGYTF. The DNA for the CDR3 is TGTGCCAGTAGCCCGAAATCAAGAGGCAAGGGTAATGGCTACACCTTC.

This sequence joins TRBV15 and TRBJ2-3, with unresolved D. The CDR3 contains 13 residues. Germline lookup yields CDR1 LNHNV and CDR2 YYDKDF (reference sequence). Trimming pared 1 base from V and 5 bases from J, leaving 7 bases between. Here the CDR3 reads CATSRAPGDTQYF. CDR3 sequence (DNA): TGTGCCACCAGCAGAGCGCCGGGAGATACGCAGTATTTT.

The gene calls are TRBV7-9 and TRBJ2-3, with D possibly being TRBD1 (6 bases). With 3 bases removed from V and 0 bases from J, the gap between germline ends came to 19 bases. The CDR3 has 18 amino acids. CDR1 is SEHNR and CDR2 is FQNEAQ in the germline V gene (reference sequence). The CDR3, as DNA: TGTGCCAGCAGCTTGATTTGGAAACAGGGAAGAAGCACAGATACGCAGTATTTT. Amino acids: CASSLIWKQGRSTDTQYF.

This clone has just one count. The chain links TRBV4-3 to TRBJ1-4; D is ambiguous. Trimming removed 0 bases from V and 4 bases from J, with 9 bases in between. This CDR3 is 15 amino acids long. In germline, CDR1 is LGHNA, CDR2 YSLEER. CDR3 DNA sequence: TGCGCCAGCAGCCAAGAGGCCAGTCTTAATGAAAAACTGTTTTTT. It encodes CASSQEASLNEKLFF.

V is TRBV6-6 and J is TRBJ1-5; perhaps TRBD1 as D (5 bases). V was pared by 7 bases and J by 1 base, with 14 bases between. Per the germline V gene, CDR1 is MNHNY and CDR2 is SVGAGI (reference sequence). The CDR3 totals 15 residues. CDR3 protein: CASIKQVMSNQPQHF. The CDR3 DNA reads TGTGCCAGCATAAAACAGGTAATGAGCAATCAGCCCCAGCATTTT.

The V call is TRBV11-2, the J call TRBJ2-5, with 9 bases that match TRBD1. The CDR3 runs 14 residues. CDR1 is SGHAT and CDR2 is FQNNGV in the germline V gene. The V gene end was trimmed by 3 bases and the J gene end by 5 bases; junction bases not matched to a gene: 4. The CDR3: CASSFSGQGETQYF. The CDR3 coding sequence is TGTGCCAGCAGCTTTTCGGGACAGGGTGAGACCCAGTACTTC.

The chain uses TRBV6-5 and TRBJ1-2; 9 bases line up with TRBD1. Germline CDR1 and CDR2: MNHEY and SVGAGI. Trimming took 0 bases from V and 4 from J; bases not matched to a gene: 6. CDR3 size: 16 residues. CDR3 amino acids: CASSYSPGQGFYGYTF. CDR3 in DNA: TGTGCCAGCAGTTACTCCCCGGGACAGGGCTTCTATGGCTACACCTTC.

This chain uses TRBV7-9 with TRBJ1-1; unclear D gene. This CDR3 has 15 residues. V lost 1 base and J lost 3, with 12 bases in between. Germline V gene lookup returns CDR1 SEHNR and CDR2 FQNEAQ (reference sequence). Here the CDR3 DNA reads TGTGCCAGCAGCTTAGGGCAGCCAGGCTACACTGAAGCTTTCTTT. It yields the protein CASSLGQPGYTEAFF.

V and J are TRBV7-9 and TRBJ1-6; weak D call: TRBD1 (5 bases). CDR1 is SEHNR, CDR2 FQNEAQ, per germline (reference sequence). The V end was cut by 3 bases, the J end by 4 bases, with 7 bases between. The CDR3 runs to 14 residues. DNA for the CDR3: TGTGCCAGCAGCTTTGGGGGATATAATTCACCCCTCCACTTT. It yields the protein CASSFGGYNSPLHF.

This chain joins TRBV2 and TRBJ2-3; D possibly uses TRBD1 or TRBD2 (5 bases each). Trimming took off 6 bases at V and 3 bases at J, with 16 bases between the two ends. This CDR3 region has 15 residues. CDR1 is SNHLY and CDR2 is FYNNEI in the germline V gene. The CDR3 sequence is CASSFLSGQTDTQYF. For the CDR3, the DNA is TGTGCCAGCAGCTTTTTATCGGGGCAAACAGATACGCAGTATTTT.

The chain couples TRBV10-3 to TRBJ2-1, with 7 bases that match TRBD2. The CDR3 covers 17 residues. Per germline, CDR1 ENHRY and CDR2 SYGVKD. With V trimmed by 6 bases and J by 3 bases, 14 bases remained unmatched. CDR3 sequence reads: CAISPDLNRGSYNEQFF. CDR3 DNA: TGTGCCATCAGCCCCGACCTAAACCGCGGGAGCTACAATGAGCAGTTCTTC.

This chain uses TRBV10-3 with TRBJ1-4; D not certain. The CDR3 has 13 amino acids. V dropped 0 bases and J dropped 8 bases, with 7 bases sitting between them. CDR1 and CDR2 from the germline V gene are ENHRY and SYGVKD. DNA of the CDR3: TGTGCCATCAGTGAGTCCTTAAGCGAAAAACTGTTTTTT. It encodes CAISESLSEKLFF.

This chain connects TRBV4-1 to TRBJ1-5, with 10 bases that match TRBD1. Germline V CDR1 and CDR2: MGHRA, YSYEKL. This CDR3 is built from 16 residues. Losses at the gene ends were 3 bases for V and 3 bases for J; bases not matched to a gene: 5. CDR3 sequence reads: CASSQVDRGLNQPQHF. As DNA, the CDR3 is TGCGCCAGCAGCCAGGTTGACAGGGGGCTCAATCAGCCCCAGCATTTT.